This TCR beta chain was found in a study of response to subunit inactivated influenza vaccine. TCRdb fed the RT-PCR reads into MiXCR, producing one record per CDR3 protein. The profile shows roughly 620,000 distinct CDR3 sequences, 11% of them singletons. The CDR3 totals 14 residues. CDR1 is WSHSY, CDR2 SAAADI, per germline. The germline V and J ends were trimmed by 9 bases and 2 bases, with 15 bases remaining between them. These data also formed part of another study, on T cells expressing NK-cell markers. That study adds: Synthesis of TCR beta cDNA relied on 5'RACE template switching carrying UMIs. Restricting sorting to alpha-beta TCR T cells was achieved in several experiments by an anti-gamma-delta TCR antibody. NKG2C+ dominant clonotypes from roughly 6 donors made up about 1.0-7.5% of CD8+ T cells. Topping the CD3+CD56-NKG2C+ fraction as well were these clonotypes, in a handful of donors.

The material sequenced was PBMCs from blood, taken on the day of vaccination. The gene calls are TRBV10-2 and TRBJ2-3; D is possibly TRBD2 (6 bases). The receptor was isolated from a man aged 50 to 60 who received an inactivated influenza vaccine. CDR3 region: CASKAGKITDTQYF. CDR3 sequence (DNA): TGCGCCAGTAAGGCGGGGAAAATCACAGATACGCAGTATTTT.